This T cell receptor (beta chain) came from a study of T-cell reconstitution after alpha-beta-depleted transplantation in children. Trimming took 8 bases from V and 19 from J, leaving 21 bases between them. Germline V gives CDR1 SGHTA, CDR2 FQGNSA. This CDR3 comprises 12 residues. As it was prepared, the TCRbeta library received unique molecular identifiers. TCRdb processed the PCR reads anew with MiXCR; each CDR3 protein has one entry. Here the sample spans a few hundred thousand distinct CDR3 sequences, roughly a quarter being singletons. J is TRBJ2-6 and V is TRBV7-2; D might be TRBD2 (6 bases). Here the sequenced sample was PBMCs, mostly from graft donor cells, taken 360 days after TCRalphabeta/CD19-depleted stem cell transplant. The TCR was taken from a female patient under 10 years old who had a stem cell transplant for congenital amegakaryocytic thrombocytopenia, so the T cells may come from the graft donor. This CDR3 is CASSSSGVTLTF. The DNA of the CDR3 is TGTGCCAGCTCCAGCTCGGGGGTAACTTTAACTTTC.